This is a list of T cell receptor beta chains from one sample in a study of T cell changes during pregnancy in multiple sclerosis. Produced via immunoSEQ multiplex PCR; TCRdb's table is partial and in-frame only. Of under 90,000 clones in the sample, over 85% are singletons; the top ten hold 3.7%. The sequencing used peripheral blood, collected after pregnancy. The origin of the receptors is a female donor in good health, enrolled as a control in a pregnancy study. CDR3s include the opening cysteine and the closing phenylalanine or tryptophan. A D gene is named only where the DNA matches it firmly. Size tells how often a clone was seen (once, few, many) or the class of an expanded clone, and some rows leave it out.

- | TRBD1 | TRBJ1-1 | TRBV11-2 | TGTGCCAGCAGCTTGCGATTCACAGGGGAGAACACTGAAGCTTTCTTT | CASSLRFTGENTEAFF
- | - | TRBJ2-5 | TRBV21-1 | TGTGCCAGCAGCAAAGGGGCGGGGGGGCCACCAGAGACCCAGTACTTC | CASSKGAGGPPETQYF
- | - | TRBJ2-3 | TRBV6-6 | TGTGCCAGCAGTTACGGTGGCGGGCGGCCCACAGATACGCAGTATTTT | CASSYGGGRPTDTQYF
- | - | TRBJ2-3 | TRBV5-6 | TGTGCCAGCAGCTTGGATTTTCGGTCAGGGGCAAGGACAGATACGCAGTATTTT | CASSLDFRSGARTDTQYF
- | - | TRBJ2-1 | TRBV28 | TGTGCCAGCAGTTTTAACAGTTACAATGAGCAGTTCTTC | CASSFNSYNEQFF
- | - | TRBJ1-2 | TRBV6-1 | TGTGCCAGCAGAACACAGGGCCCTGGCTACACCTTC | CASRTQGPGYTF
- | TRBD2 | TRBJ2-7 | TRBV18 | TGTGCCAGCTCACCACTGGCTAGCGGGAGACATGAGCAGTACTTC | CASSPLASGRHEQYF
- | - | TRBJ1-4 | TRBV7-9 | TGTGCCAGCAGCCGAACTGGGGACACCTCCGAAAAACTGTTTTTT | CASSRTGDTSEKLFF
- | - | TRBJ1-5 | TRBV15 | TGTGCCACCAGCAGAGACAGGTGGCGGCCCCAGCATTTT | CATSRDRWRPQHF
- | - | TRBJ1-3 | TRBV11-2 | TGTGCCAGCAGCTTAGTGGGGCGGGGGTCCTCTGGAAACACCATATATTTT | CASSLVGRGSSGNTIYF
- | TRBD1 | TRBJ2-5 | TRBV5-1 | TGCGCCAGCAGCTTGGGAACAGGGGATGTGGAGGAGACCCAGTACTTC | CASSLGTGDVEETQYF
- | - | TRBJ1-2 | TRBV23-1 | TGCGCCAGCGATCCCATAGGGGGTTTATTTGGCTACACCTTC | CASDPIGGLFGYTF
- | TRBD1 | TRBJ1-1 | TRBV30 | TGTGCCTGGAGTGTTCTGTCAGGGGGGATGACTGAAGCTTTCTTT | CAWSVLSGGMTEAFF
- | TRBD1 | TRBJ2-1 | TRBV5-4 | TGTGCCAGCAGCTCCGAAATCGGGACAGGGGGAAACAATGAGCAGTTCTTC | CASSSEIGTGGNNEQFF
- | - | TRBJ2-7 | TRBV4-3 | TGCGCCAGCAGCCAAGATGGCAGCTACGAGCAGTACTTC | CASSQDGSYEQYF
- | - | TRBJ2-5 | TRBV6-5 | TGTGCCAGCAGTGGCGGACGGCGGGTCGAGACCCAGTACTTC | CASSGGRRVETQYF
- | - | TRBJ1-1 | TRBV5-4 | TGTGCCAGCAGCTTCGACAGTTTTAGAGCTTTCTTT | CASSFDSFRAFF
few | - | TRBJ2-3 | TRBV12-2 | TGTGCACCCGAGGGACGAAGCGGGGAAGTTACGCAGTATTTT | CAPEGRSGEVTQYF